This T cell receptor beta chain was documented in a study of beta chain features in type 1 diabetes. The germline V and J ends were trimmed by 2 bases and 4 bases, with 11 bases remaining between them. CDR3 size: 15 residues. Germline loops: CDR1 SNHLY, CDR2 FYNNEI. As every portion of the isolated RNA was reverse transcribed, the sequencing read expressed TCRB transcripts. The table came from immunoSEQ multiplex PCR; TCRdb's copy has only in-frame clones and leaves some out. The sample yields some 150,000 clones, approximately 10% seen once. Cell sorting via CD45RO/CCR7/CD25/CD127/CD95/CD27 was performed to obtain CD4+ naive, central memory, regulatory and stem cell-like memory cells.

Sequencing was done on a sample of central memory CD4+ T cells from blood. The chain combines TRBV2 with TRBJ2-2; tentative D call: TRBD2 (5 bases). This clonotype was obtained from a woman between 40 and 55 years old in good health. In DNA, the CDR3 is TGTGCCAGCAGTGAATTGGGGAGATTCACCGGGGAGCTGTTTTTT. Amino acid sequence: CASSELGRFTGELFF.